This T cell receptor (beta chain) was sequenced in a study of blood T cell repertoires in COVID-19. Across the study: T cells, B-cell-depleted T cells, or PBMCs provided the cDNA or gDNA that served as material.

The germline V gene has CDR1 ENHRY and CDR2 SYGVKD. CDR3 length equals 12 residues. V was clipped by 2 bases and J by 6 bases, with 7 bases between them. Original analysis: Reference gene primer amplification in the assay estimated nucleated cell counts. Sequencing was performed with immunoSEQ multiplex PCR; in TCRdb, only in-frame clones are kept and a portion is missing. That table gives V, J and clone size, and the DNA gave D and trimming. The repertoire consists of approximately 210,000 clones, with around 92% occurring once and the leading ten covering approximately 8%. Recovered participants had two consecutive negative NP/OP PCR tests, healthcare professional clearance, or symptom resolution.

Input material: PBMCs or T cells enriched from blood (not recorded which). The V and J genes are TRBV10-3 and TRBJ1-1, with a possible D match to TRBD1 (5 bases). The sequence was collected from a woman aged 18-30 years who had recovered from COVID-19. The CDR3 protein is CAISEGAAEAFF. The CDR3 DNA reads as TGTGCCATCAGTGAGGGGGCCGCTGAAGCTTTCTTT.